This entry is about one TCR beta chain. No antigen is known for it. This specimen comes from a study of molecular identifiers for immune sequencing clone quantification. Study overall: Naive CD8 cell RNA, from approximately 20,000 or 100,000 cells, was split five ways in replicates, with four sequenced.

Study results and caveats: Barcode-sharing identical TCR molecules could underestimate highly expanded clone sizes.

Listed TCR primers and previously described methods were used for bulk TCR libraries. TCRdb ran MiXCR on the PCR reads and lists one entry per CDR3 protein. Of about 640,000 distinct CDR3 sequences listed, roughly 21% are singletons. Libraries from naive CD8 cells were generated from about 20,000 to 1,000,000 sorted cells (with 10%, 30% or 50% RNA). CDR3 size: 15 residues. Germline V gene lookup returns CDR1 LNHDA and CDR2 SQIVND (reference sequence). V lost 3 bases and J 6 bases, leaving 17 bases between the germline ends. This clonotype was obtained from a human donor in good health. Some libraries in this study had Jurkat cell RNA spiked in. The sample consisted of naive CD8+ T cells from blood, with Jurkat cell RNA spiked in. Described subset: FACS-sorted CD8+CD4-CCR7+CD45RA+ naive T cells. The rearrangement links TRBV19 to TRBJ1-2; D possibly corresponds to TRBD1 (5 bases). The CDR3 DNA is TGTGCCAGTAGTATCCTTTTAAGGGGAGGCCATGGCTACACCTTC. Amino acids: CASSILLRGGHGYTF. Together with reference TRBV19 and TRBJ1-2, the CDR3 gives the full variable domain: DGGITQSPKYLFRKEGQNVTLSCEQNLNHDAMYWYRQDPGQGLRLIYYSQIVNDFQKGDIAEGYSVSREKKESFPLTVTSAQKNPTAFYLCASSILLRGGHGYTFGSGTRLTVV.